A single sample is the source of the 16 T cell receptor beta chains below, sequenced in a study of human T cells and chemical hapten exposure. Time point: patch test 1, 2 weeks after DPC sensitization. Treatment noted: therapeutic diphenylcyclopropenone sensitization with weekly scalp DPC. TCRdb ran MiXCR on the RACE reads and lists one entry per CDR3 protein. Seen here are around 110,000 distinct CDR3 sequences, 9% to 14% observed once, and the top ten hold approximately 1.5%. Sequenced here: whole blood, sampled in connection with sensitization to the hapten diphenylcyclopropenone (DPC). These TCRs come from a woman aged 50 to 60 with alopecia areata. Some clones in this sample may be carry-over from other donors' samples.

This clonotype was counted between two and nine times. The rearrangement links TRBV9 to TRBJ1-5; D possibly corresponds to TRBD1 (6 bases). Looked up from germline, CDR1 is SGDLS and CDR2 is YYNGEE. Between the trimmed V and J ends, which lost 3 bases and 4 bases, there was a span of 8 bases. This CDR3 contains 13 residues. CDR3 DNA sequence: TGTGCCAGCAGCGCCGGGACAAATCAGCCCCAGCATTTT. Protein product: CASSAGTNQPQHF.

This clonotype has a handful of counts. The chain links TRBV4-1 to TRBJ2-5; possible D gene TRBD2, 7 bases. This CDR3 region has 18 residues. The ends were cut back, 0 bases at V and 7 bases at J, with 24 bases in the middle. Germline assignment: CDR1 MGHRA and CDR2 YSYEKL. The DNA for the CDR3 is TGCGCCAGCAGCCAAGAATTTGGGGGGGCAATACCCCAGGTGACCCAGTACTTC. As protein: CASSQEFGGAIPQVTQYF.

This chain links TRBV11-3 with TRBJ2-1, with 12 bases fitting TRBD2. From germline, CDR1 is SGHNT and CDR2 YENEEA. This CDR3 spans 18 amino acids. The V and J ends lost 1 base and 2 bases, in that order; junction bases with no gene match: 6. The CDR3 sequence: CASSLGLAGAKTYNEQFF. The CDR3 DNA follows: TGTGCCAGCAGCTTAGGACTAGCGGGGGCCAAAACCTACAATGAGCAGTTCTTC.

There are many counts of this clonotype. This chain links TRBV7-8 with TRBJ1-5; 10 positions agree with TRBD1. The CDR3 runs 17 residues. Germline V gene sequence: CDR1 SGHVS, CDR2 FQNEAQ. Trimming at V came to 3 bases and at J to 5 bases, leaving 10 bases not matched to a gene. The CDR3: CASSFSMGQGRDQPQHF. The DNA of the CDR3 is TGTGCCAGCAGCTTTTCTATGGGACAGGGGAGGGATCAGCCCCAGCATTTT.

This clonotype was counted a few times. The chain links TRBV6-6 to TRBJ1-6, with D perhaps TRBD1 (6 bases). Trimming cost V 8 bases and J 8 bases, with 16 bases left between them. The CDR3 consists of 14 residues. Germline CDR1 reads MNHNY; CDR2 reads SVGAGI (reference sequence). The CDR3 loop reads CASQGRAYDSPLHF. The CDR3 DNA reads TGTGCCAGCCAGGGGCGGGCTTATGATTCACCCCTCCACTTT.

The table lists this clonotype with many counts. CDR3 nucleotide sequence: TGTGCCAGCAGTCTCGGGACTAGCGCCAAAAACATTCAGTACTTC. Amino acids: CASSLGTSAKNIQYF. The genes are TRBV27 and TRBJ2-4, with 9 positions matching TRBD2. Germline CDR1 MNHEY, CDR2 SMNVEV (reference sequence). V gave up 5 bases and J gave up 1 base; unmatched junction bases: 3. The CDR3 extends over 15 amino acids.

This clonotype has ten or more counts. The chain joins TRBV5-1 to TRBJ2-3; TRBD1 matches at 8 bases. The CDR3 contains 16 residues. Germline V gene lookup returns CDR1 SGHRS and CDR2 YFSETQ. The V gene end was trimmed by 2 bases and the J gene end by 2 bases; junction bases not matched to a gene: 7. CDR3 loop: CASSLPKTGATDTQYF. Here the CDR3 DNA reads TGCGCCAGCAGCTTACCTAAGACAGGGGCCACAGATACGCAGTATTTT.

CDR3 DNA: TGTGCCAGCAGCCCATCTACGAGCTCCTACGAGCAGTACTTC. This sequence encodes CASSPSTSSYEQYF. This chain joins TRBV7-2 and TRBJ2-7, with D unresolved. The germline gives CDR1 SGHTA, CDR2 FQGNSA. Trimming pared 5 bases from V and 0 bases from J, leaving 11 bases between. The CDR3 is 14 amino acids.

The V gene is TRBV7-8, the J gene TRBJ2-5, with 9 bases matching TRBD1. Trimming removed 3 bases from V and 3 bases from J; junction bases left unmatched: 20. In germline, CDR1 is SGHVS, CDR2 FQNEAQ. This CDR3 contains 20 residues. Here the CDR3 DNA reads TGTGCCAGCAGCTTCCCAGCCCCAAACAGGGGGCGCCGGGCGAAAGAGACCCAGTACTTC. Translation gives CASSFPAPNRGRRAKETQYF.

V usage is TRBV19 and J usage is TRBJ1-4; unclear D gene. V was trimmed by 3 bases and J by 10 bases, leaving 12 bases between them. The CDR3 sequence is 13 residues long. Germline values: CDR1 LNHDA, CDR2 SQIVND (reference sequence). CDR3 bases: TGTGCCAGTAGTATCTCGGCGTGGAGAAAACTGTTTTTT. The encoded protein is CASSISAWRKLFF.

This chain connects TRBV5-1 to TRBJ1-1; D unresolved. The CDR3 is made up of 17 amino acids. Per germline, CDR1 SGHRS and CDR2 YFSETQ. The V end lost 0 bases, the J end lost 0 bases, and 15 bases lay between the germline ends. The CDR3 DNA reads TGCGCCAGCAGCTTGGGGATGGGATCCAGGATGAACACTGAAGCTTTCTTT. Protein: CASSLGMGSRMNTEAFF.

This clonotype has ten or more counts. The rearrangement uses TRBV28 and TRBJ2-7; TRBD2 agrees at 7 bases. Germline CDR1 and CDR2: MDHEN and SYDVKM. This CDR3 is built from 13 residues. V lost 10 bases, J lost 3 bases, and 9 bases stayed unmatched. The CDR3 DNA sequence: TGTGCCACCAAGGGAGGGCAAAACTACGAGCAGTACTTC. This codes for CATKGGQNYEQYF.

CDR3 region: CASSLLDRTTEAFF. The CDR3 nucleotides read TGTGCCAGCAGTTTATTGGACAGAACCACTGAAGCTTTCTTT. This rearrangement joins TRBV28 to TRBJ1-1; D might be TRBD1 (6 bases). The length of the CDR3 is 14 residues. From germline, CDR1 is MDHEN and CDR2 SYDVKM. V shed 1 base and J shed 4 bases, with 10 bases lying between them.

There are a few counts of this clonotype. The chain recombines TRBV7-2 with TRBJ2-3; D call uncertain. V shed 6 bases and J shed 2 bases, with 9 bases lying between them. Germline V lookup: CDR1 SGHTA, CDR2 FQGNSA. CDR3 length: 13 amino acids. CDR3 bases: TGTGCCAGCAGTCACTCCTCCACAGATACGCAGTATTTT. Amino acids: CASSHSSTDTQYF. The entire variable domain, with the rest obtained from reference TRBV7-2 and TRBJ2-3, is as follows: GAGVSQSPSNKVTEKGKDVELRCDPISGHTALYWYRQSLGQGLEFLIYFQGNSAPDKSGLPSDRFSAERTGGSVSTLTIQRTQQEDSAVYLCASSHSSTDTQYFGPGTRLTVL.

In regard to this clonotype: A much larger clone lies one base from this, so it may be a read error. This CDR3 reads CASTRVGAGELFF. CDR3 coding DNA: TGTGCCAGCACCCGGGTGGGGGCCGGGGAGCTGTTTTTT. The chain links TRBV11-2 to TRBJ2-2; D could derive from TRBD1 or TRBD2 (5 bases each). Germline V gene data show CDR1 as SGHAT and CDR2 as FQNNGV. The CDR3 has 13 amino acids. Deletions cut 7 bases from V and 6 bases from J, with 12 bases between.

This clonotype was seen ten or more times. The chain is built from TRBV29-1 and TRBJ2-4; a possible D gene is TRBD1 (5 bases). V lost 4 bases and J 5 bases, leaving 9 bases between the germline ends. The CDR3 sequence is 12 residues long. The germline V gene has CDR1 SQVTM and CDR2 ANQGSEA. The CDR3 here is CSVAGHQNIQYF. CDR3 coding DNA: TGCAGCGTTGCAGGGCACCAAAACATTCAGTACTTC.